This TCR beta chain emerged from a study of blood T cell repertoires in COVID-19 (dated by TCRdb to between 2020 and 2021). Study-wide context: The collaborator samples originated in the United States, Italy and Spain and spanned the acute and convalescent phases of COVID-19. The prospective study material was composed of cDNA or gDNA derived from T cells, B-cell-depleted T cells, or PBMCs. Where available, HLA class I and class II types were obtained from metadata supplied by the sample provider rather than from assay-based typing. The repertoires were released in a freely available public database meant as a resource for research on the immune response to SARS-CoV-2. The samples were drawn from two sources: the first 160 participants of the ongoing ImmuneRACE study, and 950 to 1,500 subjects contributed by 6 global collaborators. Subjects who had been exposed to COVID-19, were actively infected with it, or had recovered from it provided the deeply sampled blood TCRbeta repertoires that made up the dataset. Nearly every sample came with metadata listing a de-identified subject ID, COVID-19 status, age in years and sex. The full study reports these points: The quantity of clinical and demographic metadata differed by source and by participant and was supplied without curation.

Participants in the prospective study were aged roughly 18 to 89 years, lived in under 30 United States geographic areas, and enrolled through a virtual design. In the prospective study, participants were assigned to cohorts based on the clinical history participants reported in a screening survey and a study questionnaire. For ImmuneRACE Cohort 3, a participant was defined as recovered based on two consecutive negative NP/OP PCR tests, clearance by a healthcare professional, or resolution of symptoms. In the prospective study, mobile phlebotomists collected whole blood, serum and a nasopharyngeal or oropharyngeal swab from each participant. Prospective study participants could optionally give additional blood draws and questionnaires over an approximately 2-month period. Before DNA extraction, blood samples from the prospective study were shipped at room temperature or frozen. From the cysteine up to the phenylalanine, the CDR3 has a length of 15 residues. Of all the DNA, just the CDR3 is kept, 45 bases in frame from base 1. Based on the germline V gene, the CDR1 and CDR2 sequences are SGDLS and YYNGEE. Trimming takes 4 bases from V and 4 bases from J, and the germline ends sit 16 bases apart.

The count of this clone is one. Its target antigen remains unknown. Base quality data are lacking; no much larger clone is found one base away. TCRbeta CDR3 regions were amplified from genomic DNA using the immunoSEQ Assay, a bias-controlled multiplex PCR. On the authors' methods: Nucleated cell counts per sample were estimated from amplification of reference gene primers within the assay. Sequence reads were collapsed and filtered to measure the absolute abundance of every unique TCRbeta CDR3 rearrangement. Productive Simpson clonality was computed per sample as the square root of Simpson's diversity index over productive rearrangements. Held by TCRdb, this immuneACCESS table contains in-frame sequences only and omits some clones. Under half of the omission traces to an unresolved V gene where checked; the cause of the rest is unknown. Clone size and the V and J calls come from that table; the DNA yielded D and trimming. Here the sample has 310,000 or so clones; 89% occur a single time. About 9.9% of the sample goes to the ten largest clones.

The sample taken for sequencing was PBMCs or T cells enriched from blood (not recorded which). This TCR came from a middle-aged woman who had recovered from COVID-19. The chain is made from TRBV9 and TRBJ2-3; TRBD2 might be the D gene, on 6 matching bases. The DNA sequence follows: TGTGCCAGCAGCTTTGGGGGGAGAGGGCCAGATACGCAGTATTTT. It specifies CASSFGGRGPDTQYF.